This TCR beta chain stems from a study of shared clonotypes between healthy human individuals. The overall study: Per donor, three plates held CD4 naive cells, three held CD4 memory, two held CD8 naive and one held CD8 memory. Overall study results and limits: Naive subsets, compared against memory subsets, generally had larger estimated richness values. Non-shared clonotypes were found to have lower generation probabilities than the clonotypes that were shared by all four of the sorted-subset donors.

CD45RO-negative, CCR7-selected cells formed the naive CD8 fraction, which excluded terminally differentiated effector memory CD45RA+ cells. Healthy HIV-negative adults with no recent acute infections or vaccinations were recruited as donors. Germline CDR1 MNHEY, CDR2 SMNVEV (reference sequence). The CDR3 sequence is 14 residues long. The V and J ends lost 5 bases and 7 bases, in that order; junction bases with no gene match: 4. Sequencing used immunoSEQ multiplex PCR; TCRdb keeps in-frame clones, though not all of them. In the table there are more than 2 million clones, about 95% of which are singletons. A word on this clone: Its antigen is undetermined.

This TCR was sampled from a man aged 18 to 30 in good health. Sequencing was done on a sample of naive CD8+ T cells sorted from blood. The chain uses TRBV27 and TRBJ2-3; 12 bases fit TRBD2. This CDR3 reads CASSPLAGGNTQYF. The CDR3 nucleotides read TGTGCCAGCAGTCCACTAGCGGGGGGAAATACGCAGTATTTT.